Listed below are T cell receptor beta chains from one sample, sequenced in a study of tumor-infiltrating lymphocytes in primary liver carcinoma. TCRdb analysed the multiplex PCR reads with MiXCR anew, one entry per CDR3 protein. The table shows about 78,000 distinct CDR3 sequences, with 71% occurring only once. Sequences were obtained from liver tumor tissue from sampling region 4. These receptor sequences come from a woman in her sixties with primary liver carcinoma and hepatitis B virus infection. The CDR3 runs from the conserved cysteine through the conserved F or W. A D gene is named only where the DNA matches it firmly. Some rows mark clone size as missing; the rest say once, few, many or name a class of expanded clone.

J	V	D	size	CDR3	DNA
TRBJ1-6	TRBV7-9	.	.	CVSSLNERGSPLHF	TGTGTCAGCAGTTTAAACGAACGGGGATCACCCCTCCACTTT
TRBJ2-7	TRBV11-2	.	.	CASSLPSGASEQYF	TGTGCTAGCAGCCTCCCTTCGGGGGCTAGCGAGCAGTACTTC
TRBJ2-3	TRBV28	.	many	CASWGRNTDTQYF	TGTGCCAGCTGGGGCAGGAACACAGATACGCAGTATTTT
TRBJ1-4	TRBV19	.	.	CTSKSPGRNSEKLFF	TGTACCAGTAAATCCCCGGGACGCAATTCTGAAAAACTGTTTTTT
TRBJ2-1	TRBV6-1	.	.	CASSETSGSHIEQFF	TGTGCCAGCAGTGAAACTAGTGGGAGCCACATTGAGCAGTTCTTC
TRBJ2-7	TRBV6-1	TRBD1	once	CASSAYGQGYELYF	TGTGCCAGCAGTGCCTACGGACAGGGCTACGAGCTGTACTTC
TRBJ2-5	TRBV5-1	.	.	CASSFRLVGILQETQYF	TGCGCCAGCAGCTTTAGGCTAGTGGGAATCCTCCAAGAGACCCAGTACTTC
TRBJ2-1	TRBV5-1	.	many	CASSSSSFIYNEQFF	TGCGCCAGCAGCTCCTCTAGCTTTATTTACAATGAGCAGTTCTTC
TRBJ2-7	TRBV5-1	TRBD2	.	CASSLGTSVAHEQYF	TGCGCCAGCAGCTTAGGGACTAGCGTCGCTCACGAGCAGTACTTC
TRBJ1-1	TRBV28	.	.	CAGWAGDGDTEAFF	TGTGCCGGTTGGGCAGGGGATGGAGACACTGAAGCTTTCTTT
TRBJ2-7	TRBV6-4	.	many	CASNTGEQYF	TGTGCCAGCAACACAGGGGAGCAGTACTTC
TRBJ2-1	TRBV30	.	.	CAWSVLADYNEMFF	TGTGCCTGGAGTGTACTAGCCGACTACAATGAGATGTTCTTC
TRBJ2-1	TRBV11-3	.	.	CASSLGQGERAGYNEQSF	TGCGCCAGCAGCTTAGGTCAAGGCGAGAGGGCCGGCTACAATGAGCAGTCCTTC
TRBJ1-1	TRBV11-3	.	.	CANGLGENTEAFF	TGTGCCAACGGCTTAGGAGAAAACACCGAAGCTTTCTTT
TRBJ2-3	TRBV6-1	TRBD2	many	CASSTTSGSADTQYF	TGTGCCAGCAGTACGACTAGCGGGAGTGCAGATACGCAGTATTTT
TRBJ2-7	TRBV5-4	.	.	CASSRGRVCYEQYF	TGTGCCAGCAGCCGGGGTCGAGTATGTTACGAGCAGTACTTC
TRBJ2-7	TRBV4-1	.	many	CASSQAESSYEQYF	TGCGCCAGCAGCCAAGCGGAGAGCTCCTACGAGCAGTACTTC
TRBJ2-1	TRBV5-1	.	.	CASSLGGGFIEQFF	TGTGCCAGCAGCTTGGGAGGGGGCTTCATTGAGCAGTTCTTC
TRBJ2-4	TRBV12-3/TRBV12-4	.	once	CASYPEGTSRNIQYF	TGTGCCAGCTATCCCGAGGGGACGAGCCGAAACATTCAGTACTTC
TRBJ2-3	TRBV10-3	.	.	CANRGGLVPADTQYF	TGTGCCAACAGGGGGGGACTAGTCCCCGCAGATACGCAGTATTTT
TRBJ2-5	TRBV6-5	.	once	CVSSHPQETQYF	TGTGTCAGCAGTCACCCCCAGGAGACCCAGTACTTC
TRBJ1-1	TRBV12-3/TRBV12-4	.	.	CASSGRESSEAFF	TGTGCCAGCAGTGGACGGGAGAGCAGTGAAGCTTTCTTT
TRBJ1-1	TRBV6-6	TRBD1	.	CASNQEEGNRGTEAFF	TGTGCCAGCAATCAAGAGGAGGGGAACAGGGGTACTGAAGCTTTCTTT
TRBJ2-7	TRBV18	.	.	CASSSCYEQYF	TGTGCCAGCTCATCCTGCTACGAGCAGTACTTC
TRBJ2-7	TRBV11-2	.	.	CASSGSYEQYF	TGTGCCAGCAGCGGGAGTTACGAGCAGTACTTC
TRBJ2-1	TRBV11-2	TRBD2	few	CVSSRWSSGLENEQSF	TGTGTCAGCAGCCGGTGGAGTAGCGGGTTAGAAAATGAGCAGTCCTTC
TRBJ1-5	TRBV6-6	TRBD1	.	CASSRDSIDQPQHF	TGTGCCAGCAGTCGGGACAGTATCGATCAGCCCCAGCATTTT
TRBJ1-5	TRBV28	.	.	CASRRGHINQPQHF	TGTGCCAGCAGAAGGGGACATATCAATCAGCCCCAGCATTTT
TRBJ2-3	TRBV11-3	.	.	CASSSRTSTYTQYF	TGTGCCAGCAGCTCCAGGACCAGCACATATACGCAGTATTTT
TRBJ1-2	TRBV11-2	.	.	CDSSFSHANYGHTF	TGTGACAGCAGCTTTTCACATGCTAACTATGGCCACACCTTC
TRBJ1-1	TRBV5-4	.	many	CASSWGPNTEAFF	TGTGCCAGCAGCTGGGGGCCGAACACTGAAGCTTTCTTT
TRBJ2-7	TRBV13	.	.	CASMRQGLRYEKYF	TGTGCCAGCATGAGGCAGGGACTTCGTTACGAGAAGTACTTC
TRBJ1-2	TRBV4-1	.	many	CASSQPPKTGRDGYTF	TGCGCCAGCAGCCAACCTCCAAAAACAGGGCGGGATGGCTACACCTTC
TRBJ1-6	TRBV28	TRBD1	.	CTSSPGTADNSSLHF	TGTACCAGCAGTCCCGGGACAGCTGATAATTCATCCCTCCACTTT
TRBJ2-1	TRBV9	.	.	CVNSPPTSADIHEQFF	TGTGTCAACAGCCCACCGACTAGTGCCGACATACATGAGCAGTTCTTC
TRBJ2-3	TRBV11-3	.	.	CVSSFGISTDTQYF	TGTGTCAGCAGCTTCGGGATTAGCACAGATACGCAGTATTTT